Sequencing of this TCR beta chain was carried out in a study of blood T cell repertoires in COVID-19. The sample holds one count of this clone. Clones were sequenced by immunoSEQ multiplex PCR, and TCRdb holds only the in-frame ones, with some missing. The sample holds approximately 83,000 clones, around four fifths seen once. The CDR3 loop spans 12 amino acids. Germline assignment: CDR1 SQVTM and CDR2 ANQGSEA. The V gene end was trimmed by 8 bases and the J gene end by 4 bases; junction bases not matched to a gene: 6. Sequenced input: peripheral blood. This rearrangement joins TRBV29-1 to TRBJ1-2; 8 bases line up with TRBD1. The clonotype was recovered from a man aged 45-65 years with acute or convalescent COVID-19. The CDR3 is CSTPGQGYGYTF. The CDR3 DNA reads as TGCAGCACCCCCGGACAGGGCTATGGCTACACCTTC.